The 5 T cell receptor beta chains presented below share a single source sample, sequenced in a study of T cell changes during pregnancy in multiple sclerosis. Assay: immunoSEQ multiplex PCR; the TCRdb copy retains only in-frame clones and omits some. The data contain about 92,000 clones, around 92% of them singletons. The sequences come from peripheral blood, collected in the first trimester of pregnancy. The receptors derive from a female donor with multiple sclerosis, enrolled in a pregnancy study.

This clone was detected once. The chain has TRBV5-5 and TRBJ1-5, with 10 bases fitting TRBD1. CDR3 length equals 18 residues. The V segment lost 4 bases and the J segment 6 bases; nucleotides outside the gene matches: 16. The germline gives CDR1 SGHKS, CDR2 YYEKEE (reference sequence). The CDR3 bases are TGTGCCAGCAGCGACGGGACAGGGGACACTAGACGTTTTCAGCCCCAGCATTTT. Translated, it gives CASSDGTGDTRRFQPQHF.

The chain has TRBV6-4 and TRBJ2-7, with 11 positions matching TRBD2. Losses at the gene ends were 6 bases for V and 3 bases for J; bases not matched to a gene: 1. The CDR3 contains 13 residues. The germline CDR1 and CDR2 sequences are MRHNA and SNTAGT. This CDR3 reads CASSLAGGYEQYF. CDR3 DNA: TGTGCCAGCAGCCTAGCGGGAGGCTACGAGCAGTACTTC.

The rearrangement links TRBV5-1 to TRBJ2-1; unclear D gene. The germline V gene has CDR1 SGHRS and CDR2 YFSETQ. V gave up 0 bases and J gave up 6 bases, with 10 bases separating them. This CDR3 is built from 14 residues. This CDR3 is CASSLAGGANEQFF. The DNA of the CDR3 is TGCGCCAGCAGCTTGGCCGGTGGAGCCAATGAGCAGTTCTTC. Together with reference TRBV5-1 and TRBJ2-1, the CDR3 gives the full variable domain: KAGVTQTPRYLIKTRGQQVTLSCSPISGHRSVSWYQQTPGQGLQFLFEYFSETQRNKGNFPGRFSGRQFSNSRSEMNVSTLELGDSALYLCASSLAGGANEQFFGPGTRLTVL.

The V and J genes are TRBV19 and TRBJ2-3, with 9 bases aligning to TRBD1. The V segment lost 5 bases and the J segment 4 bases; nucleotides outside the gene matches: 7. This CDR3 has 15 residues. Per the germline V gene, CDR1 is LNHDA and CDR2 is SQIVND (reference sequence). DNA for the CDR3: TGTGCCAGTAGTCAAGGGACAGGGAGGGCAGATACGCAGTATTTT. Amino acids: CASSQGTGRADTQYF. Filled out from reference TRBV19 and TRBJ2-3, the complete variable domain reads DGGITQSPKYLFRKEGQNVTLSCEQNLNHDAMYWYRQDPGQGLRLIYYSQIVNDFQKGDIAEGYSVSREKKESFPLTVTSAQKNPTAFYLCASSQGTGRADTQYFGPGTRLTVL.

The chain uses TRBV30 and TRBJ2-7, with TRBD2 identical over 11 bases. With 3 bases clipped from V and 3 bases from J, the junction kept 19 bases outside the gene matches. Germline assignment: CDR1 GTSNPN and CDR2 SVGIG (reference sequence). This CDR3 is 19 amino acids long. Written as DNA, the CDR3 is TGTGCCTGGAGACCTACAGGCCCTTCCGGGACTAGCGGATACTACGAGCAGTACTTC. It translates to CAWRPTGPSGTSGYYEQYF.